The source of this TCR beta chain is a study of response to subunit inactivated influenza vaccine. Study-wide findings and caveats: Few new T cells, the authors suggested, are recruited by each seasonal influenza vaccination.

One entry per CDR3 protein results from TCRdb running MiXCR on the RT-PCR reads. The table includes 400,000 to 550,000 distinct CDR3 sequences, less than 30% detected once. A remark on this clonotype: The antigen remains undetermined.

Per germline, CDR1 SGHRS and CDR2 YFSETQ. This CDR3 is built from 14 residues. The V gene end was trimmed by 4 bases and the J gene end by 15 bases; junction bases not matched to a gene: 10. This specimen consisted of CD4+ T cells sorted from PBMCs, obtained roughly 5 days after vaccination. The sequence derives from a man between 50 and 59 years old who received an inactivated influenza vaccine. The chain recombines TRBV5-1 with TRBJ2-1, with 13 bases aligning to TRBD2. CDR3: CASSARTSGSYGFF. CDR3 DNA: TGCGCCAGCAGCGCCCGGACTAGCGGGAGTTACGGGTTCTTC.